This is a list of T cell receptor beta chains from one sample in a study of cytomegalovirus exposure and HLA in healthy donors. Assay: immunoSEQ multiplex PCR; the TCRdb copy retains only in-frame clones and omits some. The sample holds 180,000 or so clones; about nine tenths are singletons and the top ten take more than 5.5%. Sample: PBMCs. The source of these receptors is a man under 40 in good health and CMV-seropositive. Both conserved end residues are part of each CDR3. Fields, in order: J gene, V gene, D gene, clone size, CDR3 DNA, CDR3 protein. D genes are given only for firm matches. Size is stated for part of the rows, as once, few or many counts, or as a class when the clone is expanded.

TRBJ2-7	TRBV14	.	.	TGTGCCAGCAGAAGGGACGGACCCTACGAGCAGTACTTC	CASRRDGPYEQYF
TRBJ1-2	TRBV7-6	.	.	TGTGCCAGCAGCTTTGGGGAGGGGTATGGCTACACCTTC	CASSFGEGYGYTF
TRBJ2-1	TRBV7-3	.	.	TGTGCCAGCAGCAAGGACAGTTCTTCCTACAATGAGCAGTTCTTC	CASSKDSSSYNEQFF
TRBJ1-2	TRBV10-3	.	.	TGTGCCATCAGTGCCCGAGGGGATTATGGCTACACCTTC	CAISARGDYGYTF
TRBJ2-7	TRBV7-6	.	.	TGTGCCAGCAGCTTAGGATCGGGAGAAAGGTACGAGCAGTACTTC	CASSLGSGERYEQYF
TRBJ1-5	TRBV19	.	.	TGTGCCAGTAGTCCCTCCCTCTATGCTCCCCAGCATTTT	CASSPSLYAPQHF
TRBJ2-1	TRBV2	TRBD1	.	TGTGCCAGCCGACAGGGTACGGGAATCAACAATGAGCAGTTCTTC	CASRQGTGINNEQFF
TRBJ1-1	TRBV6-1	.	.	TGTGCCAGCTTTTCTAGACCGACACCCCGGGAGTCAGCTTTCTTT	CASFSRPTPRESAFF
TRBJ2-1	TRBV29-1	TRBD2	.	TGCAGCGTTCTACCGCCGGGACTAGCGGGACGGAGCTCCTACAATGAGCAGTTCTTC	CSVLPPGLAGRSSYNEQFF
TRBJ1-5	TRBV2	.	.	TGTGCCAGCAGTGGTGGGGGAAAGGCAGGGATGGTGTTAATGCCCCAGCATTTT	CASSGGGKAGMVLMPQHF
TRBJ2-2	TRBV18	TRBD2	few	TGTGCCAGCTCACGAAACACCGGGACTAGCGGGGGCGCCGGGGAGCTGTTTTTT	CASSRNTGTSGGAGELFF
TRBJ2-1	TRBV4-2	.	.	TGTGCCAGCAGCCGGGGGGAGAATGAGCAGTTCTTC	CASSRGENEQFF
TRBJ2-7	TRBV6-5	.	.	TGTGCCAGCAGTTACTCTGGGGACGAGCAGTACTTC	CASSYSGDEQYF
TRBJ1-4	TRBV4-1	.	.	TGCGCCAGCAGCCCTTCCGGGACTTCAAATGAAAAACTGTTTTTT	CASSPSGTSNEKLFF
TRBJ2-3	TRBV6-5	.	.	TGTGCCAGCAGTTACGGTCCTGGCACAGATACGCAGTATTTT	CASSYGPGTDTQYF
TRBJ2-7	TRBV5-6	.	.	TGTGCCAGCAGCTCATGGGGCACCTACGAGCAGTACTTC	CASSSWGTYEQYF
TRBJ2-2	TRBV7-7	.	.	TGTGCTAGCAGCCAACACAGTGACAACACCGGGGAGCTGTTTTTT	CASSQHSDNTGELFF
TRBJ1-5	TRBV4-2	.	.	TGTGCCAGCAGCCAAGATGAAGCCGGGACAAGTGGGGATTATCAGCATTTT	CASSQDEAGTSGDYQHF
TRBJ1-2	TRBV15	.	.	TGTGCCACCAGCAGAGATCTGGGCGTGATCGGGGCAGGGGGCTACACCTTC	CATSRDLGVIGAGGYTF
TRBJ2-7	TRBV7-9	.	.	TGTGCCAGCAGCTTAAGGGACTTGGGCGAGCAGTACTTC	CASSLRDLGEQYF
TRBJ2-1	TRBV4-1	.	.	TGCGCCAGCAGCCAAGAAACGGGCCCGCAGTTCTTC	CASSQETGPQFF
TRBJ2-1	TRBV7-3	TRBD2	.	TGTGCCAGCAGCGAGGGACTAGCGGGAGTCTATGAGCAGTTCTTC	CASSEGLAGVYEQFF
TRBJ2-5	TRBV11-2	.	.	TGTGCCAGCAGCTTAAGGCTAGCTGGGGAGACCCAGTACTTC	CASSLRLAGETQYF
TRBJ2-7	TRBV9	.	.	TGTGCCAGCAGCGTAGGGTTGGCAGACTACGAGCAGTACTTC	CASSVGLADYEQYF
TRBJ2-7	TRBV7-9	TRBD1	.	TGTGCCAGCAGCGCTTGGACAGGGGGAGGCTACGAGCAGTACTTC	CASSAWTGGGYEQYF
TRBJ2-1	TRBV4-1	TRBD2	.	TGCGCCAGCAGCCAAGAAAGCGGGAGCTCCTACAATGAGCAGTTCTTC	CASSQESGSSYNEQFF
TRBJ2-5	TRBV7-3	.	.	TGTGCCAGCAGCATAGGGACCTGGTCAAACCAAGAGACCCAGTACTTC	CASSIGTWSNQETQYF
TRBJ2-2	TRBV7-7	TRBD2	many	TGTGCCAGCAGCCCTTTGACTAGCGGGGGGCCAAACACCGGGGAGCTGTTTTTT	CASSPLTSGGPNTGELFF
TRBJ1-5	TRBV4-1	TRBD1	.	TGCGCCAGCAGCCTAGGGACAGTCAATCAGCCCCAGCATTTT	CASSLGTVNQPQHF
TRBJ2-7	TRBV11-2	.	.	TGTGCCAGCAGCTTAGGGGGCAGCTCCTACGAGCAGTACTTC	CASSLGGSSYEQYF
TRBJ1-1	TRBV5-1	.	.	TGCGCCAGCAGCAACCTGAACACTGAAGCTTTCTTT	CASSNLNTEAFF
TRBJ2-5	TRBV5-1	.	once	TGCGCCAGCAGCTTATCGGGGTTTGATCAAGAGACCCAGTACTTC	CASSLSGFDQETQYF
TRBJ1-5	TRBV9	.	.	TGTGCCAGCAGCCCGTCGGGTTATAGCAATCAGCCCCAGCATTTT	CASSPSGYSNQPQHF
TRBJ1-6	TRBV11-3	.	once	TGTGCCAGCAGCTTAGGGAGAGACAATTCACCCCTCCACTTT	CASSLGRDNSPLHF
TRBJ2-3	TRBV5-1	TRBD1	.	TGCGCCAGCAGTCGCACCGGGACAGGGCGCACAGATACGCAGTATTTT	CASSRTGTGRTDTQYF
TRBJ1-5	TRBV19	TRBD1	.	TGTGCCAGTAGTCTCGACAGGGTTTATAGCAATCAGCCCCAGCATTTT	CASSLDRVYSNQPQHF
TRBJ2-1	TRBV20-1	.	.	TGCAGTGCCACCCTCAGCGGTGAGCAGTTCTTC	CSATLSGEQFF
TRBJ2-5	TRBV20-1	.	once	TGCAGTGCTAGAGGGGAGGAGACCCAGTACTTC	CSARGEETQYF
TRBJ2-1	TRBV11-2	.	.	TGTGCCAGCACCATTTCTGGGACGGTGCGTCGTGCCGGCGGCGAGCAGTTCTTC	CASTISGTVRRAGGEQFF
TRBJ2-7	TRBV7-3	.	.	TGTGCCAGCAGCCCGCAGGGTCCATCCTACGAGCAGTACTTC	CASSPQGPSYEQYF
TRBJ1-5	TRBV10-1	.	.	TGCGCCAGCAGTGAGGGGGACTGCGGACAGCCCCAGCATTTT	CASSEGDCGQPQHF
TRBJ1-2	TRBV6-5	.	.	TGTGCCAGCAGCTCCAGGGTACGGTATGGCTACACCTTC	CASSSRVRYGYTF
TRBJ1-2	TRBV4-1	.	.	TGCGCCAGCAGCCAAGGCCCGCAGTCCATTTTTCTTGGCTACACCTTC	CASSQGPQSIFLGYTF
TRBJ2-7	TRBV2	.	.	TGTGCCAGCAGTGTGGCACAGTACTCCTACGAGCAGTACTTC	CASSVAQYSYEQYF
TRBJ1-1	TRBV20-1	.	.	TGCAGTGCTAGGGCCGGGACTGAAGCTTTCTTT	CSARAGTEAFF
TRBJ1-2	TRBV4-1	.	.	TGCGCCAGCAGCCAGCAAATTATCTATGGCTACACCTTC	CASSQQIIYGYTF
TRBJ1-1	TRBV6-1	.	.	TGTGCCAGCCCCGGGGGGCAAATCGGAGCTTTCTTT	CASPGGQIGAFF
TRBJ1-2	TRBV6-5	.	.	TGTGCCAGCAGCAGTGGGTCCGGGGACCGTTATGGCTACACCTTC	CASSSGSGDRYGYTF
TRBJ1-1	TRBV27	.	.	TGTGCCAGCAGTCTGCGACCTGGTATTGAAGCTTTCTTT	CASSLRPGIEAFF
TRBJ2-7	TRBV7-6	TRBD1	.	TGTGCCAGCAGCCGAGGGGCTATACGACAGGGCCCCTACGAGCAGTACTTC	CASSRGAIRQGPYEQYF
TRBJ1-2	TRBV9	.	once	TGTGCCAGCAGCGTAGGGAACTATGGCTACACCTTC	CASSVGNYGYTF
TRBJ1-1	TRBV2	.	.	TGTGCCAGCAGTGAGACTAGGAAGAACACTGAAGCTTTCTTT	CASSETRKNTEAFF
TRBJ1-2	TRBV7-6	.	.	TGTGCCAGCAGCTTAGCGGTTGGAGACAACTATGGCTACACCTTC	CASSLAVGDNYGYTF
TRBJ2-4	TRBV6-6	.	.	TGTGCCAGCAGTCGTCCTAGCGTAGGGGCCAAAAACATTCAGTACTTC	CASSRPSVGAKNIQYF
TRBJ2-1	TRBV2	TRBD2	.	TGTGCCAGCAGTGGAGCTAGCGGGAGATACAATGAGCAGTTCTTC	CASSGASGRYNEQFF
TRBJ1-4	TRBV5-6	TRBD1	few	TGTGCCAGCAGCTTTAGGACAGGGACAACTAATGAAAAACTGTTTTTT	CASSFRTGTTNEKLFF
TRBJ1-3	TRBV7-2	.	once	TGTGCCAGCAGCTCAGTGCCAGGAGCCCTCTCTGGAAACACCATATATTTT	CASSSVPGALSGNTIYF
TRBJ2-7	TRBV7-8	TRBD1	once	TGTGCCAGCAGAGCCACAGGGGTTTCCGAGCAGTACTTC	CASRATGVSEQYF
TRBJ1-3	TRBV4-3	.	.	TGCGCCAGCAGCCAAGATCCTGGGACTACGGGAGGAAACACCATATATTTT	CASSQDPGTTGGNTIYF